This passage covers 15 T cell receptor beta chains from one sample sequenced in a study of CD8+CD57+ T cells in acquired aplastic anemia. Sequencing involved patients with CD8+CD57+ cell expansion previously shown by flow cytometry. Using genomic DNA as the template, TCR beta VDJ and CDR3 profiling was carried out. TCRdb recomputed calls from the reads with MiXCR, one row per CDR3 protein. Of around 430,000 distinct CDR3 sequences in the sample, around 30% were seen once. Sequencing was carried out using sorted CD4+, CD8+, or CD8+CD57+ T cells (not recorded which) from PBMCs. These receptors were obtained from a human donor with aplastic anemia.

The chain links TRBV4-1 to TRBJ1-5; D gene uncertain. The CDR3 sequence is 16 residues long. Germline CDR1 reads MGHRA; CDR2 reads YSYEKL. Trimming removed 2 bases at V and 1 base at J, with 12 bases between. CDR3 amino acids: CASSQPTYGSNQPQHF. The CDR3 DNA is TGCGCCAGCAGCCAACCCACTTACGGCAGCAATCAGCCCCAGCATTTT.

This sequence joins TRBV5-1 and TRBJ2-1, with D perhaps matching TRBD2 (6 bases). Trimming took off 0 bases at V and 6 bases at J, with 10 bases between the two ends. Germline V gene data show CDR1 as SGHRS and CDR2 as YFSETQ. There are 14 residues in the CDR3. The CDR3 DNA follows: TGCGCCAGCAGCTTGGAAAGGGGAGGCAATGAGCAGTTCTTC. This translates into CASSLERGGNEQFF.

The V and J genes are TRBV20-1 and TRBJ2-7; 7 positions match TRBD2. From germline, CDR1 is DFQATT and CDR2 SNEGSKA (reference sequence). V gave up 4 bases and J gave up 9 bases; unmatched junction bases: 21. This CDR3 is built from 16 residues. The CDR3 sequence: CSANPGGGGSENGQYF. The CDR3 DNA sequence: TGCAGTGCTAACCCCGGGGGAGGCGGGAGTGAAAACGGGCAGTACTTC.

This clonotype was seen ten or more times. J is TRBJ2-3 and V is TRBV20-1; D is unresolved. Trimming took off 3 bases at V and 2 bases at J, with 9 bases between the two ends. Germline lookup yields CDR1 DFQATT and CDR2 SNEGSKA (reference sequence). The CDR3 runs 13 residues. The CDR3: CSASNSDTDTQYF. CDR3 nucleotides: TGCAGTGCTAGTAATTCGGACACAGATACGCAGTATTTT.

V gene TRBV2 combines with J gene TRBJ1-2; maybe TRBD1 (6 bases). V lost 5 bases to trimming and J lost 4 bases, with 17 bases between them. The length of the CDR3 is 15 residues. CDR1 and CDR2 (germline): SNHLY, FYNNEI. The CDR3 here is CASSLDRSPSYGYTF. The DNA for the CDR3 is TGTGCCAGCAGTCTCGACAGGAGCCCCAGCTATGGCTACACCTTC.

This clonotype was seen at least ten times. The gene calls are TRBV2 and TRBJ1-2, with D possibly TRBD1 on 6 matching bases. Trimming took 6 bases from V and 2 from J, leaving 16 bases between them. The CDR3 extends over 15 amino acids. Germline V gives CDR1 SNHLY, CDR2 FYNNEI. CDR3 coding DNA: TGTGCCAGCAGGGTGGACAGCCCCTCCAACTATGGCTACACCTTC. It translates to CASRVDSPSNYGYTF.

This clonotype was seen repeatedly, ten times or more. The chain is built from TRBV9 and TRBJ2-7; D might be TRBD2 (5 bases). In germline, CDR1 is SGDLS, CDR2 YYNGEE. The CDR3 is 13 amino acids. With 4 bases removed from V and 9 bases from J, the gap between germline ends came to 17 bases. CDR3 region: CASSSDPTGLQYF. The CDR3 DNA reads TGTGCCAGCAGCTCGGACCCAACGGGGTTGCAGTACTTC.

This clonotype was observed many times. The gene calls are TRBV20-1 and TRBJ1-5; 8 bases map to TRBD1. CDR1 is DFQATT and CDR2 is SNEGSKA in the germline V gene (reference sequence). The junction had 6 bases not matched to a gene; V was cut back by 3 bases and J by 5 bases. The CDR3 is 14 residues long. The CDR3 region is CSARFQGADQPQHF. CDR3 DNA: TGCAGTGCTAGGTTTCAGGGGGCAGATCAGCCCCAGCATTTT.

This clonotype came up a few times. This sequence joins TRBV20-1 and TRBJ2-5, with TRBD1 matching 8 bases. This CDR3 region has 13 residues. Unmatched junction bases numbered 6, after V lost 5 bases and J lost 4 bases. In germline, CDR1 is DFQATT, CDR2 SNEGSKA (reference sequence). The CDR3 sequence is CSALSDRGETQYF. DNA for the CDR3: TGCAGTGCTCTCTCCGACAGGGGAGAGACCCAGTACTTC.

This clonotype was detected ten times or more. The CDR3 loop reads CSVEGVGQGTEQYF. In DNA form, the CDR3 reads TGCAGCGTTGAAGGGGTGGGACAGGGAACCGAGCAGTACTTC. The chain carries TRBV29-1 and TRBJ2-7; 9 bases align to TRBD1. Germline V CDR1 and CDR2: SQVTM, ANQGSEA. V was pared by 1 base and J by 6 bases, with 7 bases of the junction left unmatched. The CDR3 loop spans 14 amino acids.

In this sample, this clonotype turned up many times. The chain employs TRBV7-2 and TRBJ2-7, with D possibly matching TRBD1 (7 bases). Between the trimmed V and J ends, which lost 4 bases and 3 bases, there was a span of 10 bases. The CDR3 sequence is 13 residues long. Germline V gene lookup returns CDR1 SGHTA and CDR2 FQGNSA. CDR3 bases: TGTGCCAGCAGCTACAGGGGAGGCTACGAGCAGTACTTC. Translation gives CASSYRGGYEQYF.

CDR3: CASRKPGTTQETQYF. CDR3 coding DNA: TGTGCCAGCAGGAAACCCGGGACTACCCAAGAGACCCAGTACTTC. The chain couples TRBV25-1 to TRBJ2-5, with 7 nucleotides matching TRBD2. Trimming cost V 6 bases and J 1 base; bases outside gene matches: 8. This CDR3 contains 15 residues. From germline, CDR1 is MGHDK and CDR2 SYGVNS.

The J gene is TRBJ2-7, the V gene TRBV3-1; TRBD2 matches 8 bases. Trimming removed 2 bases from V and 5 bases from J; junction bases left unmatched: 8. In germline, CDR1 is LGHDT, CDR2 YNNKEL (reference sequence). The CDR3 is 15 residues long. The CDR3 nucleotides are TGTGCCAGCAGCCAACAACCCGGGACTAGAGACGAGCAGTACTTC. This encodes CASSQQPGTRDEQYF.

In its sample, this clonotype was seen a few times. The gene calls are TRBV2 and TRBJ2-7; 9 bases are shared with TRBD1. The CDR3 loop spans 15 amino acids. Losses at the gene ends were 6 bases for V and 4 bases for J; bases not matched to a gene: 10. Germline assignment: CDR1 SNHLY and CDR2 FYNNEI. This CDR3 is CASSRGTGWLYEQYF. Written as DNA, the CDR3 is TGTGCCAGCAGCAGAGGGACAGGGTGGTTATACGAGCAGTACTTC.

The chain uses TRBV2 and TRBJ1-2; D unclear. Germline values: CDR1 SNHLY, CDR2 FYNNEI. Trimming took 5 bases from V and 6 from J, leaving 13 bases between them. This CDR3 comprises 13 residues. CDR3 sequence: CASSLFGDDGYTF. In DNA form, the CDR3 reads TGTGCCAGCAGTTTATTCGGAGATGATGGCTACACCTTC. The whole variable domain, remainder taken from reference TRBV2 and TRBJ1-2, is EPEVTQTPSHQVTQMGQEVILRCVPISNHLYFYWYRQILGQKVEFLVSFYNNEISEKSEIFDDQFSVERPDGSNFTLKIRSTKLEDSAMYFCASSLFGDDGYTFGSGTRLTVV.